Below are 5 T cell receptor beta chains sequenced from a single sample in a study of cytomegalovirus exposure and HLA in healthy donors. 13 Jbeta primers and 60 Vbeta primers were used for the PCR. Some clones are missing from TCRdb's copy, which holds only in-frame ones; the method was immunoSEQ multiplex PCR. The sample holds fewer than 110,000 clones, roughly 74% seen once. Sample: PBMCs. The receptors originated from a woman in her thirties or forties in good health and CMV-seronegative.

The CDR3 is CASSVEGDGLEQYF. The CDR3 DNA is TGTGCCAGCAGCGTAGAGGGGGACGGCCTAGAGCAGTACTTC. V and J are TRBV9 and TRBJ2-7, with D perhaps matching TRBD1 (6 bases). The V gene's germline CDR1 is SGDLS and CDR2 YYNGEE. The CDR3 is 14 amino acids. V dropped 0 bases and J dropped 7 bases, with 14 bases sitting between them.

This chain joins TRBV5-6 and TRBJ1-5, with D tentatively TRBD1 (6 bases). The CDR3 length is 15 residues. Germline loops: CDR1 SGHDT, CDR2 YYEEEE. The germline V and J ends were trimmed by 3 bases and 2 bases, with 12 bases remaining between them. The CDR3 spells CASSSWRTGNQPQHF. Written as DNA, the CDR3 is TGTGCCAGCAGCTCCTGGCGGACAGGCAATCAGCCCCAGCATTTT.

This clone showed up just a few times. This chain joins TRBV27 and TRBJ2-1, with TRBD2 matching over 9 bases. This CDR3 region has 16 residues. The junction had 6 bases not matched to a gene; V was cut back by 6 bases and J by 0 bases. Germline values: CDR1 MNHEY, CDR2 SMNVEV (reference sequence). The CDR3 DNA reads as TGTGCCAGCAGCCCGACTAGCGGACGCTCCTACAATGAGCAGTTCTTC. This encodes CASSPTSGRSYNEQFF.

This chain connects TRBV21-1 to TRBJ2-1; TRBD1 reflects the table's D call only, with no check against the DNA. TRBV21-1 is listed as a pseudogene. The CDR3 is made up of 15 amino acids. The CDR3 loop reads CASFPRDRGLNEQFF. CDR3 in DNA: TGTGCCAGCTTTCCCCGGGACAGGGGGCTGAATGAGCAGTTCTTC.

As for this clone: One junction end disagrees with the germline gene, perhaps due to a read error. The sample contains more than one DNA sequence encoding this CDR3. The CDR3 sequence: CASSPGGETDTQYF. DNA of the CDR3: TGTGCCAGCAGCCCCGGGGGGGAGACAGACACGCAGTATTTT. This chain connects TRBV11-2 to TRBJ2-3; TRBD2 aligns across 8 bases. In germline, CDR1 is SGHAT, CDR2 FQNNGV. The CDR3 runs 14 residues.